The 21 T cell receptor beta chains reported below all come from one sample, sequenced in a study of blood T cell repertoires in COVID-19. Sequencing used immunoSEQ multiplex PCR; TCRdb keeps in-frame clones, though not all of them. The data show 220,000 or so clones, over 65% seen once. Input material: PBMCs or T cells enriched from blood (not recorded which). These TCRs come from an older woman who had recovered from COVID-19.

This sequence joins TRBV2 and TRBJ2-7, with D possibly matching TRBD1 (5 bases). Trimming shortened V by 4 bases and J by 0 bases, and 13 bases separated the two germline ends. Germline CDR1 and CDR2: SNHLY and FYNNEI. The CDR3 has 15 amino acids. The CDR3 is CASSAQMGLSYEQYF. The CDR3 nucleotides are TGTGCCAGCAGTGCCCAAATGGGGCTCTCCTACGAGCAGTACTTC.

This clone came up a few times. The chain carries TRBV6-1 and TRBJ1-5; D is unresolved. The V gene lost 2 bases and the J gene lost 4 bases, with 3 bases spanning the gap. CDR1 and CDR2 (germline): MNHNS, SASEGT. This CDR3 has 12 amino acids. CDR3 bases: TGTGCCAGCAGTGAATATAATCAGCCCCAGCATTTT. It is translated as CASSEYNQPQHF.

The rearrangement joins TRBV10-1 to TRBJ2-7; 9 positions agree with TRBD1. The V gene's germline CDR1 is WNHNN and CDR2 SYGVQD (reference sequence). The V segment lost 6 bases and the J segment 5 bases; nucleotides outside the gene matches: 5. The CDR3 covers 13 residues. The CDR3 DNA reads TGCGCCAGCAGATTACAGGGGGCGGACGAGCAGTACTTC. Translation: CASRLQGADEQYF.

The chain carries TRBV7-2 and TRBJ2-7, with 13 bases identical to TRBD2. CDR1 is SGHTA, CDR2 FQGNSA, per germline. The CDR3 contains 17 residues. The V gene end was trimmed by 5 bases and the J gene end by 9 bases; junction bases not matched to a gene: 16. DNA for the CDR3: TGTGCCAGCAGCCTTGGGACTAGCGGGGCAAGGGGGGCTGTGCAGTACTTC. Its protein product is CASSLGTSGARGAVQYF.

The chain carries TRBV13 and TRBJ2-2; TRBD2 matches at 7 bases. In germline, CDR1 is PRHDT, CDR2 FYEKMQ (reference sequence). The CDR3 is made up of 16 amino acids. The V gene end was trimmed by 4 bases and the J gene end by 6 bases; junction bases not matched to a gene: 11. CDR3 sequence reads: CASSSLSGLGPGELFF. The CDR3 DNA reads TGTGCCAGCAGCTCCCTTAGCGGGTTGGGCCCCGGGGAGCTGTTTTTT. The full variable domain, in which reference TRBV13 and TRBJ2-2 provide the parts outside the CDR3, is AAGVIQSPRHLIKEKRETATLKCYPIPRHDTVYWYQQGPGQDPQFLISFYEKMQSDKGSIPDRFSAQQFSDYHSELNMSSLELGDSALYFCASSSLSGLGPGELFFGEGSRLTVL.

The chain is built from TRBV6-5 and TRBJ2-2; 11 nucleotides line up with TRBD1. Germline lookup yields CDR1 MNHEY and CDR2 SVGAGI. The V gene end was trimmed by 6 bases and the J gene end by 8 bases; junction bases not matched to a gene: 5. The CDR3 contains 14 residues. The CDR3 sequence: CASRTGTGGGELFF. Written as DNA, the CDR3 is TGTGCCAGCAGGACTGGGACAGGGGGAGGGGAGCTGTTTTTT.

V and J are TRBV28 and TRBJ2-3; 10 positions agree with TRBD2. The V gene end was trimmed by 7 bases and the J gene end by 6 bases; junction bases not matched to a gene: 7. Germline loops: CDR1 MDHEN, CDR2 SYDVKM. The CDR3 length is 14 residues. The CDR3 sequence: CASTRTSGADTQYF. The CDR3 coding sequence is TGTGCCAGCACCCGGACTAGCGGAGCGGATACGCAGTATTTT.

This chain connects TRBV19 to TRBJ1-1, with 8 nucleotides matching TRBD1. V trimming: 1 base; J trimming: 4 bases; junction bases outside the gene matches: 5. The CDR3 spans 15 residues. Germline V gene lookup returns CDR1 LNHDA and CDR2 SQIVND (reference sequence). The CDR3 is CASSIAGGGGTEAFF. CDR3 nucleotide sequence: TGTGCCAGTAGTATAGCAGGGGGCGGGGGCACTGAAGCTTTCTTT.

The J gene is TRBJ1-2, the V gene TRBV27; TRBD1 might be the D (5 bases). The CDR3 has 18 amino acids. CDR1 and CDR2 (germline): MNHEY, SMNVEV (reference sequence). V was clipped by 2 bases and J by 0 bases, with 19 bases between them. CDR3 protein: CASSLKGMGASANYGYTF. CDR3 DNA: TGTGCCAGCAGTTTAAAGGGGATGGGTGCTTCGGCTAACTATGGCTACACCTTC.

The chain links TRBV11-2 to TRBJ2-7, with TRBD2 as a possible D gene (6 bases). The V end lost 2 bases, the J end lost 3 bases, and 14 bases lay between the germline ends. Germline CDR1 reads SGHAT; CDR2 reads FQNNGV. This CDR3 comprises 15 residues. CDR3 nucleotide sequence: TGTGCCAGCAGCTTATCCAGGGAGGTTGTCTACGAGCAGTACTTC. It codes for CASSLSREVVYEQYF.

In its sample, this clone was seen a few times. This chain uses TRBV24-1 with TRBJ2-3; tentatively, D is TRBD1 (6 bases). The CDR3 runs to 16 residues. The germline gives CDR1 KGHDR, CDR2 SFDVKD. V shed 5 bases and J shed 1 base, with 15 bases lying between them. CDR3 bases: TGTGCCACCAGTGCCCGCAACAGGGACGGCACAGATACGCAGTATTTT. The encoded protein is CATSARNRDGTDTQYF.

The V call is TRBV6-5, the J call TRBJ1-6; maybe TRBD1 (6 bases). Trimming stripped 5 bases from V and 8 bases from J, with 16 bases between. CDR3 size: 15 residues. Germline V CDR1 and CDR2: MNHEY, SVGAGI. The chain's CDR3 is CASSNLRGADSPLHF. The CDR3 coding sequence is TGTGCCAGCAGTAATCTCAGGGGTGCGGATTCACCCCTCCACTTT.

The chain joins TRBV5-4 to TRBJ1-2; D is possibly TRBD1 (6 bases). The germline V gene has CDR1 SGHNT and CDR2 YYREEE (reference sequence). The CDR3 loop spans 13 amino acids. Trimming stripped 2 bases from V and 2 bases from J, with 7 bases between. The chain's CDR3 is CASSLDRNYGYTF. The CDR3 nucleotides read TGTGCCAGCAGCTTAGACAGGAACTATGGCTACACCTTC.

The rearrangement joins TRBV27 to TRBJ2-7, with 7 bases that match TRBD1. Germline V gene sequence: CDR1 MNHEY, CDR2 SMNVEV (reference sequence). V shed 6 bases and J 2 bases; nucleotides not matched to a gene: 4. The CDR3 sequence is 13 residues long. CDR3 sequence reads: CASRPTGTYEQYF. DNA for the CDR3: TGTGCCAGCAGGCCGACAGGGACCTACGAGCAGTACTTC.

V gene TRBV29-1 combines with J gene TRBJ2-5, with 12 bases that match TRBD2. This CDR3 is built from 17 residues. Looked up from germline, CDR1 is SQVTM and CDR2 is ANQGSEA. V dropped 4 bases and J dropped 1; count of bases not matched to a gene: 10. This CDR3 is CSVGRASGGAAQETQYF. Written as DNA, the CDR3 is TGCAGCGTTGGCCGGGCTAGCGGGGGGGCCGCCCAAGAGACCCAGTACTTC.

V and J are TRBV7-9 and TRBJ1-4; TRBD1 is a possible D gene (5 bases). V was trimmed by 5 bases and J by 2 bases, leaving 9 bases between them. In germline, CDR1 is SEHNR, CDR2 FQNEAQ (reference sequence). The CDR3 loop spans 14 amino acids. The CDR3 nucleotides read TGTGCCAGCAGCGCTGGGGCGACTAATGAAAAACTGTTTTTT. Protein sequence: CASSAGATNEKLFF.

This chain joins TRBV19 and TRBJ2-7; 8 bases are a match to TRBD1. The V gene end was trimmed by 3 bases and the J gene end by 3 bases; junction bases not matched to a gene: 7. CDR1 is LNHDA, CDR2 SQIVND, per germline (reference sequence). CDR3 length equals 15 residues. The CDR3 protein is CASSMVQGASYEQYF. CDR3 in DNA: TGTGCCAGTAGTATGGTGCAGGGGGCGAGCTACGAGCAGTACTTC.

This clone was observed a handful of times. This chain joins TRBV18 and TRBJ1-2; TRBD1 matches 8 bases. J was trimmed by 4 bases and V by 0 bases; bases with no gene match: 16. The germline V gene has CDR1 KGHSH and CDR2 LQKENI. The CDR3 covers 19 residues. CDR3 in DNA: TGTGCCAGCTCACCACCGTGGGCAGGGGGCCCCGGAGCTATCTATGGCTACACCTTC. Residues: CASSPPWAGGPGAIYGYTF.

The rearrangement uses TRBV11-2 and TRBJ1-5; D is undetermined. The ends were cut back, 5 bases at V and 4 bases at J, with 9 bases in the middle. Germline CDR1 SGHAT, CDR2 FQNNGV. CDR3 length equals 13 residues. CDR3 nucleotide sequence: TGTGCCAGCAGCCCAGGACTGAATCAGCCCCAGCATTTT. This codes for CASSPGLNQPQHF.

V gene TRBV29-1 combines with J gene TRBJ1-1; perhaps TRBD1 as D (6 bases). Trimming took 6 bases from V and 1 from J, leaving 12 bases between them. Germline V lookup: CDR1 SQVTM, CDR2 ANQGSEA. The CDR3 loop spans 13 amino acids. The DNA for the CDR3 is TGCAGCGTGCGACAGGCACCGAACACTGAAGCTTTCTTT. It is translated as CSVRQAPNTEAFF.

The rearrangement joins TRBV7-2 to TRBJ2-5; D is possibly TRBD1 (5 bases). The CDR3 extends over 14 amino acids. V dropped 5 bases and J dropped 5 bases, with 15 bases sitting between them. Germline V gene lookup returns CDR1 SGHTA and CDR2 FQGNSA. CDR3: CASSLSKQVETQYF. The CDR3 DNA reads as TGTGCCAGCAGCCTTTCCAAACAGGTTGAGACCCAGTACTTC. Together with reference TRBV7-2 and TRBJ2-5, the CDR3 gives the full variable domain: GAGVSQSPSNKVTEKGKDVELRCDPISGHTALYWYRQSLGQGLEFLIYFQGNSAPDKSGLPSDRFSAERTGGSVSTLTIQRTQQEDSAVYLCASSLSKQVETQYFGPGTRLLVL.